These 15 T cell receptor beta chains were all obtained from the same sample, sequenced in a study of CD8+ T cells in alopecia areata. cDNA prepared by RNA extraction and subsequent reverse transcription served as the template for sequencing. Assay used: immunoSEQ multiplex PCR; TCRdb lists only in-frame clones, some missing. The data hold 120,000 or so clones, with 45% to 65% observed a single time. The sequencing used CD4+ T cells sorted from blood, collected at week 0. These receptors were collected from a human donor with alopecia areata.

The chain carries TRBV27 and TRBJ2-7; the D gene is possibly TRBD2 (7 bases). CDR1 is MNHEY and CDR2 is SMNVEV in the germline V gene (reference sequence). The length of the CDR3 is 15 residues. The V end lost 3 bases, the J end lost 5 bases, and 17 bases lay between the germline ends. The CDR3, as DNA: TGTGCCAGCAGTTTCCGGGCGTACGGGGGGCACGAGCAGTACTTC. Protein: CASSFRAYGGHEQYF.

The chain is built from TRBV2 and TRBJ1-1; D uncertain. With 8 bases removed from V and 3 bases from J, the gap between germline ends came to 10 bases. The CDR3 spans 12 residues. Germline values: CDR1 SNHLY, CDR2 FYNNEI. CDR3 sequence reads: CASAEWDTEAFF. In nucleotides, the CDR3 is TGTGCCAGCGCCGAATGGGACACTGAAGCTTTCTTT.

This chain joins TRBV10-2 and TRBJ1-1, with D unresolved. The CDR3 covers 11 residues. V dropped 8 bases and J dropped 7 bases, with 11 bases sitting between them. The germline CDR1 and CDR2 sequences are WSHSY and SAAADI. The CDR3 DNA follows: TGCGCCAGCTCTTCGGCGGGTGAAGCTTTCTTT. It specifies CASSSAGEAFF.

The chain joins TRBV5-1 to TRBJ2-1; D is perhaps TRBD2 (5 bases). Trimming cost V 4 bases and J 7 bases, with 18 bases left between them. The CDR3 totals 15 residues. Germline loops: CDR1 SGHRS, CDR2 YFSETQ. The CDR3 region has the DNA TGCGCCAGCAGCCCAACCCCGGACTCTTGGAATGAGCAGTTCTTC. Its translation is CASSPTPDSWNEQFF.

CDR3 nucleotides: TGTGCCTGGAGTGTGACCTTTGAAGCTTTCTTT. Residues: CAWSVTFEAFF. The chain links TRBV30 to TRBJ1-1; no clear D gene. The CDR3 is made up of 11 amino acids. CDR1 and CDR2 (germline): GTSNPN, SVGIG (reference sequence). The ends were cut back, 0 bases at V and 7 bases at J, with 6 bases in the middle.

This clone was recorded only once. V is TRBV27 and J is TRBJ2-3, with 12 bases that match TRBD2. Trimming took 0 bases from V and 9 from J; bases not matched to a gene: 7. Germline loops: CDR1 MNHEY, CDR2 SMNVEV (reference sequence). This CDR3 contains 16 residues. CDR3 DNA sequence: TGTGCCAGCAGTTTATCTGTCCCTAGCGGGGGGGTGACGCAGTATTTT. Its protein product is CASSLSVPSGGVTQYF.

This clone was seen a few times. V gene TRBV5-1 combines with J gene TRBJ1-2, with 8 positions matching TRBD1. CDR3 length: 15 residues. Germline assignment: CDR1 SGHRS and CDR2 YFSETQ. The V gene end was trimmed by 1 base and the J gene end by 4 bases; junction bases not matched to a gene: 6. The CDR3 sequence is CASSLWTGQAYGYTF. Here the CDR3 DNA reads TGCGCCAGCAGCTTGTGGACAGGGCAGGCCTATGGCTACACCTTC.

This sequence joins TRBV6-1 and TRBJ2-7; no clear D gene. Trimming removed 8 bases from V and 4 bases from J, with 15 bases in between. In germline, CDR1 is MNHNS, CDR2 SASEGT. This CDR3 has 13 residues. The CDR3 sequence is CASCRVVGYEQYF. In nucleotides, the CDR3 is TGTGCCAGCTGCCGGGTAGTGGGATACGAGCAGTACTTC.

The chain carries TRBV7-3 and TRBJ2-5, with D perhaps TRBD1 or TRBD2 (5 bases each). Trimming removed 2 bases at V and 4 bases at J, with 8 bases between. The CDR3 is 13 residues long. Germline loops: CDR1 SGHTA, CDR2 FQGTGA. The CDR3 nucleotides read TGTGCCAGCAGCTTATGGGGGTTAGAGACCCAGTACTTC. It yields the protein CASSLWGLETQYF.

This clone was counted once. V is TRBV14 and J is TRBJ2-3; D remains ambiguous. V shed 0 bases and J shed 6 bases, with 19 bases lying between them. The CDR3 extends over 17 amino acids. The germline CDR1 and CDR2 sequences are SGHDN and FVKESK. The DNA of the CDR3 is TGTGCCAGCAGCCAAGATGGGGTAGCAAAGATCGTCGATACGCAGTATTTT. This sequence encodes CASSQDGVAKIVDTQYF. The whole variable domain, remainder taken from reference TRBV14 and TRBJ2-3, is EAGVTQFPSHSVIEKGQTVTLRCDPISGHDNLYWYRRVMGKEIKFLLHFVKESKQDESGMPNNRFLAERTGGTYSTLKVQPAELEDSGVYFCASSQDGVAKIVDTQYFGPGTRLTVL.

The CDR3 DNA reads as TGTGCCAGCAGCTTAGCCCGAAATGAGCAGTTCTTC. This sequence encodes CASSLARNEQFF. The chain combines TRBV7-2 with TRBJ2-1; D is undetermined. CDR3 length equals 12 residues. Germline values: CDR1 SGHTA, CDR2 FQGNSA. V was shortened by 0 bases and J by 7 bases, with 4 bases between the two germline ends.

The chain employs TRBV15 and TRBJ2-5, with TRBD2 matching over 7 bases. V dropped 0 bases and J dropped 7; count of bases not matched to a gene: 8. The CDR3 loop spans 15 amino acids. CDR1 and CDR2 (germline): LNHNV, YYDKDF (reference sequence). The CDR3 spells CATSRDGGGPPTQYF. CDR3 DNA sequence: TGTGCCACCAGCAGAGATGGGGGGGGTCCCCCGACCCAGTACTTC.

In this sample, this clone turned up a few times. This chain connects TRBV28 to TRBJ2-7; 9 nucleotides agree with TRBD1. CDR3 length: 15 residues. J was trimmed by 4 bases and V by 2 bases; bases with no gene match: 6. The germline gives CDR1 MDHEN, CDR2 SYDVKM. The CDR3 nucleotides read TGTGCCAGCAGTTTACCGGGACAGGGCACGTACGAGCAGTACTTC. Its protein is CASSLPGQGTYEQYF.

The CDR3 region is CASSENPASTDTQYF. CDR3 coding DNA: TGTGCCAGCAGTGAAAATCCTGCCAGCACAGATACGCAGTATTTT. V gene TRBV2 combines with J gene TRBJ2-3, with unresolved D. CDR3 size: 15 residues. Germline assignment: CDR1 SNHLY and CDR2 FYNNEI. V lost 2 bases and J 0 bases, leaving 9 bases between the germline ends.

This clone was seen more than once but under ten times. This chain uses TRBV10-2 with TRBJ1-1; the D is unclear. CDR1 WSHSY and CDR2 SAAADI come from the germline V gene. The V gene lost 3 bases and the J gene lost 6 bases, with 17 bases spanning the gap. The CDR3 covers 15 residues. CDR3 in amino acids: CASSESWAGSAEAFF. CDR3 DNA: TGCGCCAGCAGTGAAAGTTGGGCCGGGAGCGCTGAAGCTTTCTTT.